This is a list of T cell receptor beta chains from one sample in a study of blood T cells in healthy people across ages. TCRdb reanalysed the 5' RACE reads using MiXCR and keeps one entry per CDR3 protein. Of 600,000 to 800,000 distinct CDR3 sequences in the sample, 20% to 25% are singletons; the top ten hold 3% to 4%. The sequencing input was blood. Receptors originate from a man between 65 and 80 years old in good health. CDR3s include the opening cysteine and the closing phenylalanine or tryptophan. Each record gives: V gene, D gene, J gene, CDR3 length, clone size, CDR3 protein, CDR3 DNA. A D gene is named only where the DNA matches it firmly. A row's size may be missing; if present it is once, few, many or a size class.

>TRBV20-1|NA|TRBJ2-2|14|NA
CSAKGTPNTGELFF
TGCAGTGCCAAAGGGACACCGAACACCGGGGAGCTGTTTTTT
>TRBV29-1|NA|TRBJ2-4|12|NA
CSVAIAKDIQYF
TGCAGCGTTGCAATAGCCAAAGACATTCAGTACTTC
>TRBV19|TRBD2|TRBJ2-5|14|NA
CASSIGSTAGEQYF
TGTGCCAGTAGTATAGGCTCGACAGCGGGAGAGCAGTACTTC
>TRBV7-9|TRBD1|TRBJ1-6|16|NA
CASSRRDRGRNSPLHF
TGTGCCAGCAGTCGTCGGGACAGGGGGAGGAATTCACCCCTCCACTTT
>TRBV11-2|NA|TRBJ1-1|13|NA
CASSLDPVSEAFF
TGTGCCAGCAGCTTAGATCCGGTTTCTGAAGCTTTCTTT
>TRBV20-1|NA|TRBJ2-3|14|NA
CSASPPASTDTQYF
TGCAGTGCGAGCCCCCCGGCTAGCACAGATACGCAGTATTTT
>TRBV12-3/TRBV12-4|TRBD1|TRBJ2-1|15|few
CASSLGTGQGDEQFF
TGTGCCAGCAGCCTCGGGACAGGGCAAGGCGATGAGCAGTTCTTC
>TRBV3-1|NA|TRBJ2-1|13|few
CASSQYSVNEQFF
TGTGCCAGCAGCCAATATTCAGTTAATGAGCAGTTCTTC
>TRBV11-2|NA|TRBJ2-7|13|many
CASSFGLDYEQYF
TGTGCCAGCAGCTTCGGACTGGACTACGAGCAGTACTTC
>TRBV9|NA|TRBJ2-3|15|few
CASSVGVKYTDTQYF
TGTGCCAGCAGCGTAGGGGTGAAATACACAGATACGCAGTATTTT
>TRBV7-3|NA|TRBJ2-1|13|few
CASSTGVANEQFF
TGTGCCAGCAGTACCGGTGTCGCTAATGAGCAGTTCTTC
>TRBV28|NA|TRBJ1-3|15|NA
CASRDTGFSGNTIYF
TGTGCCAGCAGAGACACAGGGTTCTCTGGAAACACCATATATTTT
>TRBV20-1|TRBD2|TRBJ2-2|15|NA
CSANRPGLATGELFF
TGCAGTGCTAACCGTCCGGGACTAGCGACCGGGGAGCTGTTTTTT
>TRBV28|TRBD2|TRBJ2-5|15|once
CASNTRTSDQETQYF
TGTGCCAGCAACACCAGGACTAGCGATCAAGAGACCCAGTACTTC
>TRBV7-8|NA|TRBJ2-5|13|few
CASGRSEQETQYF
TGTGCCAGCGGCAGGTCCGAACAAGAGACCCAGTACTTC
>TRBV6-1|NA|TRBJ2-1|13|once
CASSPGNGYEQFF
TGTGCCAGCAGTCCCGGGAATGGGTATGAGCAGTTCTTC
>TRBV5-4|NA|TRBJ2-7|13|few
CASSPPSRMEQYF
TGTGCCAGCAGCCCACCGTCTAGGATGGAGCAGTACTTC
>TRBV29-1|NA|TRBJ2-7|14|NA
CSVKQGSSSDEQYF
TGCAGCGTTAAACAGGGTAGTAGTTCCGACGAGCAGTACTTC
>TRBV5-1|TRBD2|TRBJ2-1|15|NA
CASSLLASGNNEQFF
TGCGCCAGCAGCTTGTTAGCTAGCGGAAACAATGAGCAGTTCTTC
>TRBV5-5|NA|TRBJ2-7|11|few
CASSKGLEQYF
TGTGCCAGCTCTAAGGGCCTCGAGCAGTACTTC
>TRBV3-1|NA|TRBJ2-5|13|few
CASSLHGEETPYF
TGTGCCAGCAGCCTGCATGGCGAAGAGACCCCGTACTTC
>TRBV15|NA|TRBJ2-3|16|NA
CATSRDGGGPGDTQYF
TGTGCCACCAGCAGAGATGGAGGGGGGCCGGGAGATACGCAGTATTTT